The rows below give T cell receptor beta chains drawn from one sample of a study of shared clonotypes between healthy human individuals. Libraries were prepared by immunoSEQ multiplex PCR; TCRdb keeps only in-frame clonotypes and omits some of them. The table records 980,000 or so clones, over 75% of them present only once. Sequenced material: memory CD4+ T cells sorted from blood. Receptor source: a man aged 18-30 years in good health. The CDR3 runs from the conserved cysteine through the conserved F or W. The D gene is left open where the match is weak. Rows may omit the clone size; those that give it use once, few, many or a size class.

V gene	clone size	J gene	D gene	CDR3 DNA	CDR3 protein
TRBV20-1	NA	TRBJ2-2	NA	TGCAGTGCTCCGGTCACCGGGGAGCTGTTTTTT	CSAPVTGELFF
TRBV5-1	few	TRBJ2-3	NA	TGCGCCAGCAGTACTGCCCTACTTCGCACAGATACGCAGTATTTT	CASSTALLRTDTQYF
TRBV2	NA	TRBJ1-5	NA	TGTGCCAGCAGACAGGGAGGCGATCAGCCCCAGCATTTT	CASRQGGDQPQHF
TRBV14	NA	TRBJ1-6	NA	TGTGCCAGCAGTAGTAGAACGACGAGGAATTCACCCCTCCACTTT	CASSSRTTRNSPLHF
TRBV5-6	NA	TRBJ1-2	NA	TGTGCCAGCAGCTTGGAGGGGCGGAATGGCTACACCTTC	CASSLEGRNGYTF
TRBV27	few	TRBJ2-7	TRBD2	TGTGCCAGCAGTTTAGGAGCGGGGGGGTTTGCAGTCTACGAGCAGTACTTC	CASSLGAGGFAVYEQYF
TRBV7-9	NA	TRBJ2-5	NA	TGTGCCAGCAGCCCGGCGGGCCAGACCCAGTACTTC	CASSPAGQTQYF
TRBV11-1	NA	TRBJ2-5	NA	TGTGCCAGCAGCTTTGGTCAGGGTAAGGGCCAAGAGACCCAGTACTTC	CASSFGQGKGQETQYF
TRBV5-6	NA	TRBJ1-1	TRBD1	TGTGCCAGCACTAAACAGGGGGCCACTGAAGCTTTCTTT	CASTKQGATEAFF
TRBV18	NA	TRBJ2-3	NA	TGTGCCAGCTCAGTTGTCGGCACTTCTAGCACAGATACGCAGTATTTT	CASSVVGTSSTDTQYF
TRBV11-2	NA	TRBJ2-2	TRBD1	TGTGCCAGCAGCCGACGGACAGGGGCGAACACCGGGGAGCTGTTTTTT	CASSRRTGANTGELFF
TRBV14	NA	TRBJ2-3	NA	TGTGCCAGCAGCCAAGCAGGGAGCTGGGTGGATACGCAGTATTTT	CASSQAGSWVDTQYF
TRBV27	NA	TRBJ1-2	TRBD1	TGTGCCAGCAGTTCCGGGACAGGGAATTATCCTAACTATGGCTACACCTTC	CASSSGTGNYPNYGYTF
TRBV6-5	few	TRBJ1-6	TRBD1	TGTGCCAGCAGTTCTACCGACAGGGGGGATTCACCCCTCCACTTT	CASSSTDRGDSPLHF
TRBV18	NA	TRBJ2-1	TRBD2	TGTGCCAGCTCGAAAAGGACTAGCGGGAGGACCGATGAGCAGTTCTTC	CASSKRTSGRTDEQFF
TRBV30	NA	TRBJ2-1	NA	TGTGCCTGGAGTTTGGGGAGAGATGAGCAGTTCTTC	CAWSLGRDEQFF
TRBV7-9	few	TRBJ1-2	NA	TGTGCCAGTACGATGGGGACCAATAACTATGGCTACACCTTC	CASTMGTNNYGYTF
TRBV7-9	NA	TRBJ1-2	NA	TGTGCCAGCAGTACCGGTCTTCATGGGGGCTACACCTTC	CASSTGLHGGYTF
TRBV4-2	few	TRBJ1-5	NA	TGTGCCAGCAGCCAAGAGCGGCAGCAGCCCCAGCATTTT	CASSQERQQPQHF
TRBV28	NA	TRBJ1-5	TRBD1	TGTGCCAGCAGTTTACCGCCCGGGACAGGGAATCAGCCCCAGCATTTT	CASSLPPGTGNQPQHF
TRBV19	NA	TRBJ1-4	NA	TGTGCCAGTAGTCTAGTCTGGACAAAGCCAACTAATGAAAAACTGTTTTTT	CASSLVWTKPTNEKLFF
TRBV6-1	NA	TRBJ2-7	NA	TGTGCCAGCAGCCCGGACTGGGGGGTGTTTGAGCAGTACTTC	CASSPDWGVFEQYF
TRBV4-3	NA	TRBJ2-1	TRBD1	TGCGCCAGCAGCCTGCTCCGGGACAGCAGCAATGAGCAGTTCTTC	CASSLLRDSSNEQFF
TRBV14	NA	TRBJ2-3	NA	TGTGCCAGCAGCCGGGTAGGGCCAGATACGCAGTATTTT	CASSRVGPDTQYF